This T cell receptor beta chain originates from a study of blood T cells in healthy people across ages. Study results and limitations: Lack of knowledge of donor CMV status possibly confounded expanded clonotype changes.

The germline V gene encodes CDR1 SQVTM and CDR2 ANQGSEA. V shed 7 bases, J shed 13 bases, and the junction held 15 bases outside the gene matches. This CDR3 is 15 amino acids long. A second PCR, run for 7 to 11 cycles, used a sample-barcoded 5' primer plus a J-beta primer mix. Through a template-switch adaptor with 12 random nucleotides, each cDNA molecule received a tag. CDR3-containing paired-end reads numbering at least 2.5 million came from each sample. TCRdb itself ran the 5' RACE reads through MiXCR, one entry per CDR3 protein. Counted here are 1,800,000 or so distinct CDR3 sequences, approximately 39% occurring once; the ten biggest clones make up more than 20%. In regard to this clonotype: Its antigen is unidentified. One base away lies a much larger clone, so this may be a sequencing read error.

Samples each had at least 5.5 micrograms of total RNA extracted. The TCR sequence derives from a human donor in good health. Material: blood. V usage is TRBV29-1 and J usage is TRBJ2-4; 14 positions match TRBD2. The CDR3 bases are TGCAGCGCCGGGGGACTAGCGGGGGTGTACAATGAGCAGTACTTC. Protein product: CSAGGLAGVYNEQYF.